The 14 T cell receptor beta chains listed next were all sequenced from one sample in a study of T cell responses to AZD1222 COVID-19 vaccine. Repertoires were generated with immunoSEQ multiplex PCR, while TCRdb's copy carries only in-frame clones and drops some. Among around 110,000 clones listed, just over 85% were seen once. Sample: peripheral blood, taken on day 0 of AZD1222 vaccination. The receptors shown here come from an adult in good health.

V is TRBV28 and J is TRBJ1-5, with TRBD1 matching over 10 bases. Germline V lookup: CDR1 MDHEN, CDR2 SYDVKM. J was trimmed by 6 bases and V by 6 bases; bases with no gene match: 11. The CDR3 runs to 16 residues. The CDR3 is CASRRGGTGESQPQHF. The CDR3 nucleotides read TGTGCCAGCAGGCGGGGGGGGACAGGGGAGAGTCAGCCCCAGCATTTT.

The V gene is TRBV3-1 (or the pseudogene TRBV3-2), the J gene TRBJ2-3; D is undetermined. Trimming left V 4 bases short and J 1 base short, with 6 bases between. Looked up from germline, CDR1 is LGHDT and CDR2 is YNNKEL (reference sequence). CDR3 length equals 13 residues. This CDR3 is CASSLLGTDTQYF. The DNA for the CDR3 is TGTGCCAGCAGCCTTCTAGGCACAGATACGCAGTATTTT.

This chain joins TRBV5-1 and TRBJ2-3, with TRBD2 matching 9 bases. CDR3 size: 15 residues. J lost 5 bases, V lost 0 bases, and 4 bases had no gene match. The germline CDR1 and CDR2 sequences are SGHRS and YFSETQ. The CDR3: CASSLGGGAEDTQYF. DNA of the CDR3: TGCGCCAGCAGCTTGGGCGGGGGGGCGGAAGATACGCAGTATTTT.

The V call is TRBV6-5, the J call TRBJ1-1; tentatively, D is TRBD1 (5 bases). The CDR3 loop spans 14 amino acids. V lost 8 bases to trimming and J lost 1 base, with 14 bases between them. The germline V gene encodes CDR1 MNHEY and CDR2 SVGAGI. In DNA form, the CDR3 reads TGTGCCAGCGGGGCCAGAGGAAAGAACACTGAAGCTTTCTTT. It specifies CASGARGKNTEAFF.

V is TRBV4-3 and J is TRBJ2-1, with unresolved D. The V and J ends lost 2 bases and 7 bases respectively, with 3 bases between them. The CDR3 has 11 residues. CDR1 LGHNA and CDR2 YSLEER come from the germline V gene. In DNA, the CDR3 is TGCGCCAGCAGCCAAAGGAATGAGCAGTTCTTC. It yields the protein CASSQRNEQFF.

In its sample, this clone was seen once. The chain combines TRBV5-1 with TRBJ1-1; no clear D gene. The germline V and J ends were trimmed by 3 bases and 0 bases, with 6 bases remaining between them. The CDR3 runs to 13 residues. Germline V CDR1 and CDR2: SGHRS, YFSETQ. The CDR3 DNA is TGCGCCAGCAGCTCCCGATTGAACACTGAAGCTTTCTTT. Translated, it gives CASSSRLNTEAFF.

The rearrangement joins TRBV30 to TRBJ1-1; D may be TRBD1 (5 bases). Per the germline V gene, CDR1 is GTSNPN and CDR2 is SVGIG (reference sequence). Trimming shortened V by 4 bases and J by 0 bases, and 6 bases separated the two germline ends. CDR3 size: 12 residues. The CDR3 is CAWTGMNTEAFF. CDR3 sequence (DNA): TGTGCCTGGACAGGGATGAACACTGAAGCTTTCTTT.

CDR3 protein: CASSPQSGELFF. The CDR3 DNA reads TGTGCCAGCTCACCGCAGTCCGGGGAGCTGTTTTTT. The rearrangement uses TRBV18 and TRBJ2-2; D gene unclear. CDR3 length: 12 amino acids. Germline V CDR1 and CDR2: KGHSH, LQKENI. Deletions cut 3 bases from V and 6 bases from J, with 5 bases between.

The CDR3 sequence: CASSFVGGREQYF. The CDR3 DNA is TGTGCCAGCAGCTTCGTCGGGGGGCGAGAGCAGTACTTC. The chain carries TRBV7-9 and TRBJ2-7; D is perhaps TRBD2 (7 bases). Germline CDR1 reads SEHNR; CDR2 reads FQNEAQ (reference sequence). Trimming left V 3 bases short and J 7 bases short, with 13 bases between. The CDR3 covers 13 residues. The entire variable domain, with the rest obtained from reference TRBV7-9 and TRBJ2-7, is as follows: DTGVSQNPRHKITKRGQNVTFRCDPISEHNRLYWYRQTLGQGPEFLTYFQNEAQLEKSRLLSDRFSAERPKGSFSTLEIQRTEQGDSAMYLCASSFVGGREQYFGPGTRLTVT.

The chain employs TRBV6-2 or TRBV6-3 and TRBJ1-2, with D tentatively TRBD1 (5 bases). There are 14 residues in the CDR3. Germline V lookup: CDR1 MNHEY, CDR2 SVGEGT. Trimming shortened V by 2 bases and J by 3 bases, and 10 bases separated the two germline ends. The DNA for the CDR3 is TGTGCCAGCAGTTACGCGGGGGTCGACTATGGCTACACCTTC. Encoded protein: CASSYAGVDYGYTF.

The chain joins TRBV28 to TRBJ2-2, with D possibly being TRBD1 (5 bases). V shed 4 bases and J shed 5 bases, with 8 bases lying between them. The CDR3 covers 13 residues. Germline V lookup: CDR1 MDHEN, CDR2 SYDVKM. The CDR3 nucleotides are TGTGCCAGCAGTTACTCAGGGACCGGGGAGCTGTTTTTT. It translates to CASSYSGTGELFF.

The chain employs TRBV6-5 and TRBJ2-7, with D possibly matching TRBD1 (6 bases). Deletions cut 2 bases from V and 1 base from J, with 6 bases between. Germline V gene data show CDR1 as MNHEY and CDR2 as SVGAGI. This CDR3 comprises 13 residues. This CDR3 is CASSYGQSYEQYF. The CDR3 nucleotides are TGTGCCAGCAGTTACGGACAGTCCTACGAGCAGTACTTC.

The chain recombines TRBV7-8 with TRBJ2-7, with TRBD2 identical over 13 bases. Trimming cost V 5 bases and J 2 bases; bases outside gene matches: 6. The V gene's germline CDR1 is SGHVS and CDR2 FQNEAQ. The CDR3 runs to 16 residues. The CDR3 spells CASSRATSGGTYEQYF. CDR3 bases: TGTGCCAGCAGCCGAGCGACTAGCGGGGGGACCTACGAGCAGTACTTC.

V and J are TRBV28 and TRBJ2-7; 8 nucleotides match TRBD1. V shed 5 bases, J shed 4 bases, and the junction held 10 bases outside the gene matches. CDR1 and CDR2 (germline): MDHEN, SYDVKM. This CDR3 has 15 residues. The chain's CDR3 is CASSGTGGIGYEQYF. The CDR3 DNA is TGTGCCAGCAGTGGAACAGGGGGAATCGGGTACGAGCAGTACTTC.